A selection of T cell receptor beta chains follows, all from one sample in a study of identical twins. MiXCR, run by TCRdb on the 5' RACE reads, gives a single entry per CDR3 protein. The table includes under 300,000 distinct CDR3 sequences, roughly 13% detected once. These data are also associated with another study on yellow fever vaccine responses in identical twins.

The sample comprised memory (CD45RO+) T cells sorted from blood. Source of these receptors: a woman in her late teens or twenties in good health. CDR3s include the opening cysteine and the closing phenylalanine or tryptophan. A D gene is named only where the DNA matches it firmly. Clone size is not always given. Where it is, it says once, few, many or a class for expanded clones.

clone_size j_call d_call v_call cdr3_nt cdr3_aa
NA TRBJ1-2 NA TRBV29-1 TGCAGCGTTGAAATGGGCAGGGTCAGTACCTTC CSVEMGRVSTF
many TRBJ1-5 NA TRBV12-3/TRBV12-4 TGTGCCAGCAGACCCCAGGGTTTTGATCAGCCCCAGCATTTT CASRPQGFDQPQHF
many TRBJ1-6 NA TRBV5-1 TGCGCCAGCAGTTCTACGGACCGCACAAGCCCCCACTTT CASSSTDRTSPHF
NA TRBJ2-6 TRBD1 TRBV6-1 TGTGCCAGCAGTGTACCTAACAGGGGAGTGGCTGGGGCCAACGTCCTGACTTTC CASSVPNRGVAGANVLTF
few TRBJ2-5 TRBD2 TRBV7-3 TGTGCCAGCAGTTCGGGGAGGGCCGAGACCCAGTACTTC CASSSGRAETQYF
NA TRBJ2-3 NA TRBV7-9 TGTGCCAGCAGCCCCATGGAACTCAGCCAGTATTTT CASSPMELSQYF
few TRBJ2-7 NA TRBV5-1 TGCGCCAGCAGCTTGACCCATCTCAGCGAGCAGTACTTC CASSLTHLSEQYF
NA TRBJ1-2 NA TRBV5-1 TGCGCCAGCAGCCCCGGGGCGAAAAACTATGGCTACACCTTC CASSPGAKNYGYTF
NA TRBJ2-5 NA TRBV6-1 TGTGCCAGCAGTGTCGACGGGGCCGTAGCTACCCAGTACTTC CASSVDGAVATQYF
many TRBJ2-7 NA TRBV12-3/TRBV12-4 TGTGCCAGCAGTCAAAAGGCCGCGCAGGCCGAGCAGTACTTC CASSQKAAQAEQYF
many TRBJ2-3 NA TRBV6-4 TGTGCCAGCAGCCCCAACAGGGTTAGCACAGATACGCAGTATTTT CASSPNRVSTDTQYF
once TRBJ2-1 NA TRBV6-1 TGTGCCAGCACATGGGCTTACAATGAGCAGTTCTTC CASTWAYNEQFF
few TRBJ1-1 TRBD1 TRBV20-1 TGCAGTGCTAGGACAGGGTCGGTCACTGAAGCTTTCTTT CSARTGSVTEAFF
few TRBJ2-1 NA TRBV12-3/TRBV12-4 TGTGCCAGCAGTTTAAGGTTGTCTGGGGATGAGCAGTTCTTC CASSLRLSGDEQFF
NA TRBJ2-7 NA TRBV7-8 TGTGCCAGCAGAATCACCGGGACCCGCGAGCAGTACTTC CASRITGTREQYF
NA TRBJ2-7 NA TRBV25-1 TGTGCCAGCAGTGAACCGGGACAAAATTACGAGCAGTACTTC CASSEPGQNYEQYF
many TRBJ2-1 TRBD1 TRBV7-3 TGCGCCAGCAGCTTGACAGGGAGCTCCTACAATGAGCAGTTCTTC CASSLTGSSYNEQFF
many TRBJ1-1 NA TRBV5-1 TGCGCCAGCAGCTTGGAAGGGTTACCGGACACTGAAGCTTTCTTT CASSLEGLPDTEAFF
NA TRBJ2-1 NA TRBV3-1 TGTGCCTTCTGTTTGACAGGAAATACATACAATTCCTACAATGAGCAGTTCTTC CAFCLTGNTYNSYNEQFF
NA TRBJ2-3 TRBD2 TRBV5-5 TGTGCCAGCAGCGTGACTAGCGGGAGATCGGCAGATACGCAGTATTTT CASSVTSGRSADTQYF
NA TRBJ2-1 NA TRBV29-1 TGCAGCGTTGGTATGGACTACCTCCGGGGGAATGAGCAGTTCTTC CSVGMDYLRGNEQFF
NA TRBJ2-7 NA TRBV4-1 TGCGCCAGCAGCCAAAGCGGCCTGTACGAGCAGTACTTC CASSQSGLYEQYF
few TRBJ2-1 TRBD1 TRBV2 TGTGCCAGCAGAGCGACAGGGGCTGAGCAGTTCTTC CASRATGAEQFF
few TRBJ2-5 TRBD1 TRBV6-1 TGTGCCAGCAGCACCGGACAGGGGGCCCAAGAGACCCAGTACTTC CASSTGQGAQETQYF
few TRBJ1-2 TRBD1 TRBV6-1 TGTGCCAGCAGACCCACAGGGGGCTTCTATGGCTACACCTTC CASRPTGGFYGYTF
many TRBJ2-2 TRBD1 TRBV12-3/TRBV12-4 TGTGCCAGCACTACGGACAGGGCGAACACCGGGGAGCTGTTTTTT CASTTDRANTGELFF
many TRBJ2-1 TRBD2 TRBV7-2 TGTGCCAGCAGCTTAGCAAAGGGGACTAGCTCCTACAATGAGCAGTTCTTC CASSLAKGTSSYNEQFF
NA TRBJ2-7 NA TRBV6-5 TGTGCCAGCAGTTACGTCGCCCGAGCCTACGAGCAGTACTTC CASSYVARAYEQYF
NA TRBJ2-2 TRBD1 TRBV6-1 TGTGCCAGCACCCGGAGGGACAGGGGGCCCTGGAACACCGGGGAGCTGTTTTTT CASTRRDRGPWNTGELFF
NA TRBJ1-5 NA TRBV18 TGTGCCAGCTCACCAGGTACAGTAGTCGGACAGCCCCAGCATTTT CASSPGTVVGQPQHF
few TRBJ1-1 TRBD1 TRBV19 TGTGCCAGTAGTATGAATAGGGGGCGGAACACTGAAGCTTTCTTT CASSMNRGRNTEAFF
NA TRBJ1-5 TRBD1 TRBV13 TGTGCCAGCAGCCGGGGGACAGGGCGCCTGTTGGGGAATCAGCCCCAGCATTTT CASSRGTGRLLGNQPQHF
NA TRBJ2-7 NA TRBV10-3 TGTGCCATCAGTGACCCTACGGTTCAGAGCTCCTACGAGCAGTACTTC CAISDPTVQSSYEQYF
few TRBJ2-1 NA TRBV3-1 TGTGCCAGCAGCCAAGAGGTCGGGATGGGTAGTGAGCAGTTCTTC CASSQEVGMGSEQFF
many TRBJ2-1 NA TRBV5-1 TGCGCCAGCAGCTTGGCCACCGACCGCCCTTACAATGAGCAGTTCTTC CASSLATDRPYNEQFF
NA TRBJ2-3 TRBD2 TRBV7-2 TGTGCCAGCAGCTTCCTAAGCGGGACCCCCACAGATACGCAGTATTTT CASSFLSGTPTDTQYF
NA TRBJ2-4 NA TRBV28 TGTGCCAGCAGGTACGGGAGCATTCAGTACTTC CASRYGSIQYF